Listed below are T cell receptor beta chains from one sample, sequenced in a study of OX40 agonist ivuxolimab in advanced cancers. Some clones are missing from TCRdb's copy, which holds only in-frame ones; the method was immunoSEQ multiplex PCR. The data show under 95,000 clones, more than 75% seen once. Sample: CD4+ or CD8+ T cells sorted from blood, taken in a trial of the OX40 agonist ivuxolimab. These receptors came from an adult with an advanced solid tumor such as melanoma, head and neck, liver or kidney cancer. Both conserved end residues are part of each CDR3. The D gene is left open where the match is weak. Where a row states a size, it is once, few, many or the class of an expanded clone; other rows omit it.

d_call: NA
v_call: TRBV5-4
j_call: TRBJ2-2
clone_size: NA
cdr3_nt: TGTGCCAGCAGCCCACCCAGCCGAACCGGGGAGCTGTTTTTT
cdr3_aa: CASSPPSRTGELFF

d_call: TRBD1
v_call: TRBV6-4
j_call: TRBJ1-5
clone_size: NA
cdr3_nt: TGTGCCAGCAGTGACTCGGACAGGGGATTTCAGCCCCAGCATTTT
cdr3_aa: CASSDSDRGFQPQHF

d_call: NA
v_call: TRBV6-5
j_call: TRBJ1-2
clone_size: NA
cdr3_nt: TGTGCCAGCAACTCCTTGAGGGAATCTGGCTACACCTTC
cdr3_aa: CASNSLRESGYTF

d_call: TRBD2
v_call: TRBV7-9
j_call: TRBJ2-1
clone_size: few
cdr3_nt: TGTGCCAGCAGCTTAGATCTAGCGGGGGCCTACAATGAGCAGTTCTTC
cdr3_aa: CASSLDLAGAYNEQFF

d_call: NA
v_call: TRBV30
j_call: TRBJ2-5
clone_size: once
cdr3_nt: TGTGCCTGGGGACAGACCCAAGAGACCCAGTACTTC
cdr3_aa: CAWGQTQETQYF

d_call: NA
v_call: TRBV19
j_call: TRBJ1-1
clone_size: once
cdr3_nt: TGTGCCAGTAGTGGTGTCGGTTCTATGGGCACTGAAGCTTTCTTT
cdr3_aa: CASSGVGSMGTEAFF

d_call: NA
v_call: TRBV27
j_call: TRBJ2-2
clone_size: few
cdr3_nt: TGTGCCAGCAGTTACCTGTACTTTGTCACCGGGGAGCTGTTTTTT
cdr3_aa: CASSYLYFVTGELFF

d_call: NA
v_call: TRBV27
j_call: TRBJ1-2
clone_size: NA
cdr3_nt: TGTGCCAGCAGTTTATCCGCTGGGGGTGGCTACACCTTC
cdr3_aa: CASSLSAGGGYTF

d_call: NA
v_call: TRBV7-3
j_call: TRBJ2-7
clone_size: NA
cdr3_nt: TGTGCTAGCAGCCCCGAACAGGGAATCGACGAGCAGTACTTC
cdr3_aa: CASSPEQGIDEQYF

d_call: NA
v_call: TRBV7-2
j_call: TRBJ1-2
clone_size: NA
cdr3_nt: TGTGCCAGCAGCCCCCCTGGGGGCGGCTACACCTTC
cdr3_aa: CASSPPGGGYTF

d_call: TRBD1
v_call: TRBV18
j_call: TRBJ2-1
clone_size: NA
cdr3_nt: TGTGCCAGCTCACCACTACAGGGGGCGAGAAATGAGCAGTTCTTC
cdr3_aa: CASSPLQGARNEQFF

d_call: TRBD2
v_call: TRBV5-1
j_call: TRBJ2-3
clone_size: NA
cdr3_nt: TGCGCCAGCAGCTTAGCGGGACTAAAAGATACGCAGTATTTT
cdr3_aa: CASSLAGLKDTQYF

d_call: NA
v_call: TRBV6-1
j_call: TRBJ1-6
clone_size: once
cdr3_nt: TGTGCCAGCAGTGAAGTATCAGGATATAATTCACCCCTCCACTTT
cdr3_aa: CASSEVSGYNSPLHF

d_call: NA
v_call: TRBV19
j_call: TRBJ1-4
clone_size: few
cdr3_nt: TGTGCCAGTAGTGTAACAGGGAGGACTAATGAAAAACTGTTTTTT
cdr3_aa: CASSVTGRTNEKLFF

d_call: NA
v_call: TRBV7-9
j_call: TRBJ1-5
clone_size: NA
cdr3_nt: TGTGCCAGCAGCTTAGAAGTAGGGGCGACTAATCAGCCCCAGCATTTT
cdr3_aa: CASSLEVGATNQPQHF

d_call: TRBD1
v_call: TRBV7-6
j_call: TRBJ1-6
clone_size: NA
cdr3_nt: TGTGCCAGCAGCTCTCAAGGGGGCTCACTGAATTCACCCCTCCACTTT
cdr3_aa: CASSSQGGSLNSPLHF

d_call: NA
v_call: TRBV5-1
j_call: TRBJ2-5
clone_size: NA
cdr3_nt: TGCGCCAGCAGCTTGGCCGCAGCGGGACAACCAGGGAAAGAGACCCAGTACTTC
cdr3_aa: CASSLAAAGQPGKETQYF

d_call: TRBD1
v_call: TRBV5-5
j_call: TRBJ1-4
clone_size: NA
cdr3_nt: TGTGCCAGCAGCTTCTCTACAGGGGGTGAAAAACTGTTTTTT
cdr3_aa: CASSFSTGGEKLFF

d_call: NA
v_call: TRBV7-8
j_call: TRBJ1-1
clone_size: NA
cdr3_nt: TGTGCCAGCAGCCGGACGTCAGGTACTGAAGCTTTCTTT
cdr3_aa: CASSRTSGTEAFF

d_call: NA
v_call: TRBV6-1
j_call: TRBJ2-2
clone_size: NA
cdr3_nt: TGTGCCAGCAGTGGGGAGGCGAACACCGGGGAGCTGTTTTTT
cdr3_aa: CASSGEANTGELFF

d_call: NA
v_call: TRBV9
j_call: TRBJ1-1
clone_size: NA
cdr3_nt: TGTGCCAGCAGCCCAAGAGGTCTCATGAACACTGAAGCTTTCTTT
cdr3_aa: CASSPRGLMNTEAFF

d_call: TRBD1
v_call: TRBV19
j_call: TRBJ2-3
clone_size: NA
cdr3_nt: TGTGCCACCGGGGACAGGGCGAGCACAGATACGCAGTATTTT
cdr3_aa: CATGDRASTDTQYF